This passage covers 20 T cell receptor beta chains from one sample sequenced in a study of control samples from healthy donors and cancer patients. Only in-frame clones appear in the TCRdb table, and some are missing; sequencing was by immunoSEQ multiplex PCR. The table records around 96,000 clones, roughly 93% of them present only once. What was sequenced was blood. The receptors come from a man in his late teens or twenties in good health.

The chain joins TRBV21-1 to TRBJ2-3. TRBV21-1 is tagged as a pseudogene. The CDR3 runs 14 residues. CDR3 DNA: TGTGCCAGCAGCAAAGTAGGTTTTGAAGATACGCAGTATTTT. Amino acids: CASSKVGFEDTQYF.

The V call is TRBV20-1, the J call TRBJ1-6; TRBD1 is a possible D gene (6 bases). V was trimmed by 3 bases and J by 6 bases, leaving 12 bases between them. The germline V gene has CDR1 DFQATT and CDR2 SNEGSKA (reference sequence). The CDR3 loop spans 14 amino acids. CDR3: CSASAGELNSPLHF. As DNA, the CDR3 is TGCAGTGCTAGTGCAGGGGAGCTTAATTCACCCCTCCACTTT.

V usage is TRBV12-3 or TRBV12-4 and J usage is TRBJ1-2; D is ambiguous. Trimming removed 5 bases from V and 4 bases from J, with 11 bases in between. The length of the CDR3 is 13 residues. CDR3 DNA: TGTGCCAGCAGTCCCTTAGAGAGCTATGGCTACACCTTC. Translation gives CASSPLESYGYTF.

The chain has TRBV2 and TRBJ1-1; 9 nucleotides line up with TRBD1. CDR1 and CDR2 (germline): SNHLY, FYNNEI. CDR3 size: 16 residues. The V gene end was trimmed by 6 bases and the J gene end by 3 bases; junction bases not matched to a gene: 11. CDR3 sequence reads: CASRAPTGGKDTEAFF. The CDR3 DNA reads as TGTGCCAGCAGAGCTCCTACAGGGGGCAAGGACACTGAAGCTTTCTTT.

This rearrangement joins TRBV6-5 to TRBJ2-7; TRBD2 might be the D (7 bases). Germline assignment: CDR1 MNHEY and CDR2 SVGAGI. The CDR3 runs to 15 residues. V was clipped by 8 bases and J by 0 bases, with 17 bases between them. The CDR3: CASGSGGLGSYEQYF. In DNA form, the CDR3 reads TGTGCCAGCGGTTCGGGGGGCCTGGGCTCCTACGAGCAGTACTTC.

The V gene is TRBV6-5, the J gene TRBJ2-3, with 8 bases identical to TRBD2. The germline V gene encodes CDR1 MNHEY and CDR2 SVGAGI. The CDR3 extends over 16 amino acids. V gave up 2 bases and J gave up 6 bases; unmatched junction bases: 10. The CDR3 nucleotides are TGTGCCAGCAGTTACGGTAGGACTAGCCCTCCGGATACGCAGTATTTT. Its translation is CASSYGRTSPPDTQYF.

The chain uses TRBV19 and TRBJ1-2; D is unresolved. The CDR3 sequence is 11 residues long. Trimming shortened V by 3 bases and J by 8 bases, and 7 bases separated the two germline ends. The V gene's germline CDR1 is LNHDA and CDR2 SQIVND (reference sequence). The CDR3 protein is CASSIGRGYTF. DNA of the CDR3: TGTGCCAGTAGTATTGGACGGGGCTACACCTTC.

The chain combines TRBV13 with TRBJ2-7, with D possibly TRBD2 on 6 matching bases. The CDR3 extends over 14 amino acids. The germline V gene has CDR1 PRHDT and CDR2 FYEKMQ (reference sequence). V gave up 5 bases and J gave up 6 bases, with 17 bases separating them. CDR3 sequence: CASSTRLEGSEQYF. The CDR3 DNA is TGTGCCAGCAGCACCCGACTAGAAGGCTCCGAGCAGTACTTC.

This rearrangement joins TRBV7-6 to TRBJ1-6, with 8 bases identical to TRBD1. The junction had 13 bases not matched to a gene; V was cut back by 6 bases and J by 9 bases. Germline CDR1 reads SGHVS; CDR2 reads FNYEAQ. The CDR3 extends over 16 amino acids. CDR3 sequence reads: CASSQNPGQGRSPLHF. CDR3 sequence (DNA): TGTGCCAGCAGTCAGAACCCCGGACAGGGTCGTTCACCCCTCCACTTT.

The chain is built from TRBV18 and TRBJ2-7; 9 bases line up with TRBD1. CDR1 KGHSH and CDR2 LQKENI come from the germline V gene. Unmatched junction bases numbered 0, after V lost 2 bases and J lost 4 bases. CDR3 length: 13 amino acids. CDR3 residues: CASSPGTGYEQYF. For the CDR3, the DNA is TGTGCCAGCTCACCAGGGACAGGGTACGAGCAGTACTTC.

This CDR3 reads CASNLYRYGYTF. Written as DNA, the CDR3 is TGTGCCAGCAACCTGTACCGGTATGGCTACACCTTC. The J gene is TRBJ1-2, the V gene TRBV5-6; D is uncertain. Germline V gene sequence: CDR1 SGHDT, CDR2 YYEEEE. The ends were cut back, 6 bases at V and 5 bases at J, with 11 bases in the middle. There are 12 residues in the CDR3.

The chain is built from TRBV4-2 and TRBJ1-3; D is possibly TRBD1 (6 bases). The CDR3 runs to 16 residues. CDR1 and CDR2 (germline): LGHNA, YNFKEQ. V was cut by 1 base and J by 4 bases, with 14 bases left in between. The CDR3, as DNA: TGTGCCAGCAGCCAAGTTGGGGGCCCGGGAGGAAACACCATATATTTT. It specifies CASSQVGGPGGNTIYF.

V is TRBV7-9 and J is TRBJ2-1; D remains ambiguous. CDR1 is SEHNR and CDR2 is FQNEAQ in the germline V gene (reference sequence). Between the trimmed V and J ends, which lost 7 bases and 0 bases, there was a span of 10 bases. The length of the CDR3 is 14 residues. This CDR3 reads CASNTPSSYNEQFF. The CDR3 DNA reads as TGTGCCAGCAACACACCGAGCTCCTACAATGAGCAGTTCTTC.

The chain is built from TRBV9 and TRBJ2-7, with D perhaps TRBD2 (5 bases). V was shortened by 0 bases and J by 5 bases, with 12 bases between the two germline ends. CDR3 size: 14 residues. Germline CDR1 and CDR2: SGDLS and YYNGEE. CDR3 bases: TGTGCCAGCAGCGTAGGCGGACTCCTCGACGAGCAGTACTTC. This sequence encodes CASSVGGLLDEQYF.

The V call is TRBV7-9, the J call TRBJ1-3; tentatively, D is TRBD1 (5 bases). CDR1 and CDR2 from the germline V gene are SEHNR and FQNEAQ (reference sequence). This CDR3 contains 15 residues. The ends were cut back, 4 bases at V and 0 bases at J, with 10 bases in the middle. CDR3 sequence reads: CASSSPTVSGNTIYF. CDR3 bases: TGTGCCAGCAGCTCGCCGACAGTCTCTGGAAACACCATATATTTT.

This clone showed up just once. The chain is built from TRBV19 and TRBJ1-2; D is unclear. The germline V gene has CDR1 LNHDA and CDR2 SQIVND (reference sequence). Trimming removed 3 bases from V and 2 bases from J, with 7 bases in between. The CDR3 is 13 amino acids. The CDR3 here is CASSMGSNYGYTF. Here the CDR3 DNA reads TGTGCCAGTAGTATGGGCAGCAACTATGGCTACACCTTC.

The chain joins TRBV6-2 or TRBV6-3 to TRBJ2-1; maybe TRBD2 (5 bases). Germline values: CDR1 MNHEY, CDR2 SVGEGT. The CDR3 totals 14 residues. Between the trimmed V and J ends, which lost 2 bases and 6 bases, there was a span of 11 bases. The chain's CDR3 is CASSYTRRFNEQFF. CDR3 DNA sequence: TGTGCCAGCAGTTACACCAGGAGGTTCAATGAGCAGTTCTTC.

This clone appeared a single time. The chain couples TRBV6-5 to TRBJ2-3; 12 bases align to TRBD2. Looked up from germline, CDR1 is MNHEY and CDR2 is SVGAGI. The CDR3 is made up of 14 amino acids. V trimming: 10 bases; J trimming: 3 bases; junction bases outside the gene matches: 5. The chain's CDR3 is CATRLAGETDTQYF. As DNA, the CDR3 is TGTGCCACCCGACTAGCGGGGGAGACAGATACGCAGTATTTT.

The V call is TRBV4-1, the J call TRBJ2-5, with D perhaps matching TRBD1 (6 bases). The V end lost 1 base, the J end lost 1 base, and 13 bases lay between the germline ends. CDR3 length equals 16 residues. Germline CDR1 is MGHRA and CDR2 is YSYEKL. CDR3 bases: TGCGCCAGCAGCCAAGGTAAACAGGGCGTCCAAGAGACCCAGTACTTC. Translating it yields CASSQGKQGVQETQYF.

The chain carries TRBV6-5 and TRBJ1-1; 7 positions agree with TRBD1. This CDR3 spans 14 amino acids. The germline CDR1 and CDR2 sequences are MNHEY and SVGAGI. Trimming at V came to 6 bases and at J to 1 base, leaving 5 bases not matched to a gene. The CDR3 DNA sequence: TGTGCCAGCAGATCGACAGGGAGGAACACTGAAGCTTTCTTT. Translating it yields CASRSTGRNTEAFF.